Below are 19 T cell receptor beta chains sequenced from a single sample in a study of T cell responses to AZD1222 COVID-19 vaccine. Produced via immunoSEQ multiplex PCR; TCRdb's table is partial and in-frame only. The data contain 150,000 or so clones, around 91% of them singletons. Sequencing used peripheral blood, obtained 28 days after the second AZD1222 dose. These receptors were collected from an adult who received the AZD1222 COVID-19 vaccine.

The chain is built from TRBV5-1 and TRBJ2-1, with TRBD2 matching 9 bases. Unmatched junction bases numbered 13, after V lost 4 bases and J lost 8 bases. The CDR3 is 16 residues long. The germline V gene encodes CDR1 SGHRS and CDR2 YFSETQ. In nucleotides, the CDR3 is TGCGCCAGCAGCCTGGCCGCGGTAGCGGGGGTCGATGAGCAGTTCTTC. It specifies CASSLAAVAGVDEQFF. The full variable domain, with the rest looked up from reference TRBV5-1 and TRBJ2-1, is KAGVTQTPRYLIKTRGQQVTLSCSPISGHRSVSWYQQTPGQGLQFLFEYFSETQRNKGNFPGRFSGRQFSNSRSEMNVSTLELGDSALYLCASSLAAVAGVDEQFFGPGTRLTVL.

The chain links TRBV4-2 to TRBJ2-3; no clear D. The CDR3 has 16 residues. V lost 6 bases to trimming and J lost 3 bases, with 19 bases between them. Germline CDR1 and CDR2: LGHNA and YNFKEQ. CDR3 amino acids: CASRNSHRIGTDTQYF. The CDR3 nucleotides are TGTGCCAGCAGGAACTCCCACCGGATTGGAACAGATACGCAGTATTTT.

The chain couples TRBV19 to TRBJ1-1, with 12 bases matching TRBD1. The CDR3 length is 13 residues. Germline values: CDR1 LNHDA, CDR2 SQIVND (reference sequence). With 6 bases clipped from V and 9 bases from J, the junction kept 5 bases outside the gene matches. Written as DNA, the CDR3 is TGTGCCAGTAGCCCGGGACAGGGGGCTAAAGCTTTCTTT. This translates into CASSPGQGAKAFF.

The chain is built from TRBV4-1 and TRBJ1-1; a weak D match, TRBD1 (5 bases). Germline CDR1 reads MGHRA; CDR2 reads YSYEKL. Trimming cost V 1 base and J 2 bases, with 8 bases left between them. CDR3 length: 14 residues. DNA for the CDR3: TGCGCCAGCAGCCAAGGGGGGTCAAACACTGAAGCTTTCTTT. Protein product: CASSQGGSNTEAFF.

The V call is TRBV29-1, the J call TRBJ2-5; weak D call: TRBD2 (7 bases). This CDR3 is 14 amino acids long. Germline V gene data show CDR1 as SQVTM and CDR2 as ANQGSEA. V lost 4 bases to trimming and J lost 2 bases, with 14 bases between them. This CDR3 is CSVAGGGYQETQYF. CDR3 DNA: TGCAGCGTTGCGGGGGGCGGCTATCAAGAGACCCAGTACTTC.

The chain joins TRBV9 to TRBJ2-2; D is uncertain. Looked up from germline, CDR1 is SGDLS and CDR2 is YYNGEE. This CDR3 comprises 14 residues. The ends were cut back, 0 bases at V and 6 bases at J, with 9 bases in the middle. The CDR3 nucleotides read TGTGCCAGCAGCGTAGGCATGGGTGCCGGGGAGCTGTTTTTT. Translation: CASSVGMGAGELFF.

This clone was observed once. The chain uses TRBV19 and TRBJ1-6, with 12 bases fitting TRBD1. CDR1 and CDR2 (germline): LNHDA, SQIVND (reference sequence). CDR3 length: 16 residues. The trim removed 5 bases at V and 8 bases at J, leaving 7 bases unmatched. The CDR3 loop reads CASSRDRGLRDSPLHF. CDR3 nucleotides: TGTGCCAGTAGTCGGGACAGGGGGCTTAGGGATTCACCCCTCCACTTT.

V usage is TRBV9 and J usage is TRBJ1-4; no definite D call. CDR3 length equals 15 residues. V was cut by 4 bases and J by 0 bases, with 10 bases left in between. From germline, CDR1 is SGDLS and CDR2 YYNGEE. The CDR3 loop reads CASSSGRSTNEKLFF. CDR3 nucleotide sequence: TGTGCCAGCAGCTCCGGACGCTCAACTAATGAAAAACTGTTTTTT.

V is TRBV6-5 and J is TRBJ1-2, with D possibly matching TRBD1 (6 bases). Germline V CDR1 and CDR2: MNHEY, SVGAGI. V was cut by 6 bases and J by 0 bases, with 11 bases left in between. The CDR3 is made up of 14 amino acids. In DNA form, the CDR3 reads TGTGCCAGCAGCACAGGGATAGCTAACTATGGCTACACCTTC. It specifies CASSTGIANYGYTF.

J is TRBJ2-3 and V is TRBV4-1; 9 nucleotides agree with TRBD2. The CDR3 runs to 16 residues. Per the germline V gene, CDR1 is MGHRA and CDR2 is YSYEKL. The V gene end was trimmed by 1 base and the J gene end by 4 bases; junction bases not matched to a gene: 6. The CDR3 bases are TGCGCCAGCAGCCAAGGGGCTAGCGGGGACCCAGATACGCAGTATTTT. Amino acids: CASSQGASGDPDTQYF.

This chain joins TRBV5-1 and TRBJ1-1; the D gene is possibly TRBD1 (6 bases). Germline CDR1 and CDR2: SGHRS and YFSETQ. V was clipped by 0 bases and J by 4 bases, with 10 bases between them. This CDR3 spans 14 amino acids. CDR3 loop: CASSLDRVGTEAFF. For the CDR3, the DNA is TGCGCCAGCAGCTTGGACAGGGTTGGCACTGAAGCTTTCTTT.

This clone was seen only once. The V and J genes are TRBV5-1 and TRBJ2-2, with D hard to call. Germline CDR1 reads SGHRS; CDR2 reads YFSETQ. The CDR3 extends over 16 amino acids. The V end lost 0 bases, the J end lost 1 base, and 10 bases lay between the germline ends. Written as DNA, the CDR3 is TGCGCCAGCAGCTTGGTCGCACTACTGAACACCGGGGAGCTGTTTTTT. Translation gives CASSLVALLNTGELFF. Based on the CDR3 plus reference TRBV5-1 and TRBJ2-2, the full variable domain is KAGVTQTPRYLIKTRGQQVTLSCSPISGHRSVSWYQQTPGQGLQFLFEYFSETQRNKGNFPGRFSGRQFSNSRSEMNVSTLELGDSALYLCASSLVALLNTGELFFGEGSRLTVL.

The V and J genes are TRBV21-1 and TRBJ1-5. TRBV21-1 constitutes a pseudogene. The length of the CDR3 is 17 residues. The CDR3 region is CASSKSNQLVSNQPQHF. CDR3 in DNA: TGTGCCAGCAGCAAATCGAACCAGCTCGTGAGCAATCAGCCCCAGCATTTT.

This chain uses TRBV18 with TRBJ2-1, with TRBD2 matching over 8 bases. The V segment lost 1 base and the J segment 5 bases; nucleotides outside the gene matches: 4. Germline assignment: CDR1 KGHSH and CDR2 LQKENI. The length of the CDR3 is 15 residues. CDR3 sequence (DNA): TGTGCCAGCTCACCACGGGTGACTAGCGACAATGAGCAGTTCTTC. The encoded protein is CASSPRVTSDNEQFF.

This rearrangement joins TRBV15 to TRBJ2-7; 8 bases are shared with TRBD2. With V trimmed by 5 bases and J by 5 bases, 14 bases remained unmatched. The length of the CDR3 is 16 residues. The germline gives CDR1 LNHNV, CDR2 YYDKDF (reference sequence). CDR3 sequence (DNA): TGTGCCACCAGCCTGAGACCCGTGACTAGCGTTGACGAGCAGTACTTC. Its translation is CATSLRPVTSVDEQYF.

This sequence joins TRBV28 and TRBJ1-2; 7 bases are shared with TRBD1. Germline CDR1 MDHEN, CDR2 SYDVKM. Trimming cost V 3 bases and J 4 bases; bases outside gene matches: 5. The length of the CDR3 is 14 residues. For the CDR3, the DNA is TGTGCCAGCAGTTTCAGGACAGGAGTCTATGGCTACACCTTC. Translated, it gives CASSFRTGVYGYTF.

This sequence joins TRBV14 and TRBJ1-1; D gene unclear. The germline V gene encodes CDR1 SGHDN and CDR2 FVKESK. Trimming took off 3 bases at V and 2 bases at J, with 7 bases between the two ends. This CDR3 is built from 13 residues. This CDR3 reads CASSQQPNTEAFF. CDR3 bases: TGTGCCAGCAGCCAGCAGCCCAACACTGAAGCTTTCTTT. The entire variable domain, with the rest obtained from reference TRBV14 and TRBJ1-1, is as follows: EAGVTQFPSHSVIEKGQTVTLRCDPISGHDNLYWYRRVMGKEIKFLLHFVKESKQDESGMPNNRFLAERTGGTYSTLKVQPAELEDSGVYFCASSQQPNTEAFFGQGTRLTVV.

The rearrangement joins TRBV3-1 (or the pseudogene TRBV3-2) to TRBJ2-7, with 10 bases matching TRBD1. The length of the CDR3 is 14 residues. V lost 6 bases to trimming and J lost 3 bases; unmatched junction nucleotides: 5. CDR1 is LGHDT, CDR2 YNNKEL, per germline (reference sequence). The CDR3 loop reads CASRPGQGIYEQYF. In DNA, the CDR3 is TGTGCCAGCAGGCCGGGACAGGGGATCTACGAGCAGTACTTC.

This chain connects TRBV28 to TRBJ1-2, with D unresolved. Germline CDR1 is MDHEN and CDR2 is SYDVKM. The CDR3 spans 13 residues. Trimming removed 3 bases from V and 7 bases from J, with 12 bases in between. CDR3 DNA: TGTGCCAGCAGTTTGACCATCGAGGCTGGCTACACCTTC. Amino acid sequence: CASSLTIEAGYTF.